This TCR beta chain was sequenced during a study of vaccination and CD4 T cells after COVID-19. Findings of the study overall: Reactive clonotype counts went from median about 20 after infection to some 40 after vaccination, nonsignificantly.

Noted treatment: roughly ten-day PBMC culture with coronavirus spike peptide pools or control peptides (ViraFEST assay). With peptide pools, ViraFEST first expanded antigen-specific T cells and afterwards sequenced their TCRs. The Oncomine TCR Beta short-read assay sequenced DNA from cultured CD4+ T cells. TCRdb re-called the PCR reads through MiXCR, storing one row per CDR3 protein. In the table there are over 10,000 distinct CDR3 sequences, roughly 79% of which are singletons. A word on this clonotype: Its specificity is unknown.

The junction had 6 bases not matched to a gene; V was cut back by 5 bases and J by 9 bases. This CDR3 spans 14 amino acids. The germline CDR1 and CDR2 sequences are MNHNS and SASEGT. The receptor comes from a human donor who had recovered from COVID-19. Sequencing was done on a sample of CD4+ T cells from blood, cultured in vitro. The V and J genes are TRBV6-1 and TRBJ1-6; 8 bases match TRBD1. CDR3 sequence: CASSPRGQGSPLHF. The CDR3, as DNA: TGTGCCAGCAGTCCCAGGGGGCAGGGTTCACCCCTCCACTTT.